This T cell receptor (beta chain) appears in the sequencing data of a study of regulatory T cells in long-lasting Graves disease. This clonotype showed up many times. This CDR3 is built from 15 residues. V was clipped by 5 bases and J by 5 bases, with 18 bases between them. The V gene's germline CDR1 is MNHNS and CDR2 SASEGT. Arm-PCR of CDR3 regions and iRepertoire HTBI primers were used to build TCR beta libraries. TCRdb re-called the multiplex PCR reads through MiXCR, storing one row per CDR3 protein. Here the sample spans about 530,000 distinct CDR3 sequences, roughly 16% being singletons. Time point reported: newly diagnosed GD, antithyroid drugs for less than 3 months. Making the TCR library involved RNA that had been extracted from PBMCs. A further study also used this sample, focusing on T cells in Graves' hyperthyroidism and ophthalmopathy. Per that study: Each diagnosis drew on symptoms, thyroxine, TRAb, thyroid ultrasound and orbital computed tomography findings.

The starting material was peripheral blood mononuclear cells (PBMCs), obtained at new diagnosis, from a patient treated with antithyroid drugs. The V call is TRBV6-1, the J call TRBJ2-5; D possibly corresponds to TRBD2 (6 bases). The TCR originated in a woman aged 40-60 years with Graves disease. The CDR3 DNA reads TGTGCCAGCAGTCGTTCAGGGCAGGGAGGTGAGACCCAGTACTTC. Its protein is CASSRSGQGGETQYF.